A selection of T cell receptor beta chains follows, all from one sample in a study of shared clonotypes between healthy human individuals. Clones were read by immunoSEQ multiplex PCR, and TCRdb kept only the in-frame ones, dropping some. Among a few million clones listed, just over 90% were seen once. Sequences were obtained from naive CD8+ T cells from PBMCs. These receptors all come from a young man in good health. Some clones in this sample may be carry-over from other donors' samples. The CDR3 runs from the conserved cysteine through the conserved F or W. D genes are given only for firm matches. Some rows have no size entry. The others give once, few or many, or a class for an expanded clone.

d_gene: TRBD1; v_gene: TRBV28; abundance: .; j_gene: TRBJ2-1; CDR3aa: CASSERTGGNNEQFF; CDR3nt: TGTGCCAGCAGTGAACGGACAGGGGGTAACAATGAGCAGTTCTTC
d_gene: .; v_gene: TRBV4-3; abundance: .; j_gene: TRBJ2-2; CDR3aa: CASSQDRRALLGGELFF; CDR3nt: TGCGCCAGCAGCCAAGATAGGCGGGCCCTACTGGGCGGGGAGCTGTTTTTT
d_gene: .; v_gene: TRBV5-1; abundance: .; j_gene: TRBJ1-1; CDR3aa: CASSFVLNTEAFF; CDR3nt: TGCGCCAGCAGCTTCGTACTGAACACTGAAGCTTTCTTT
d_gene: .; v_gene: TRBV4-2; abundance: .; j_gene: TRBJ1-3; CDR3aa: CASSHPTDGQSGNTIYF; CDR3nt: TGTGCCAGCAGCCACCCTACCGACGGTCAATCTGGAAACACCATATATTTT
d_gene: .; v_gene: TRBV28; abundance: .; j_gene: TRBJ1-5; CDR3aa: CATTGFSNQPQHF; CDR3nt: TGTGCCACCACAGGGTTTAGCAATCAGCCCCAGCATTTT
d_gene: .; v_gene: TRBV9; abundance: .; j_gene: TRBJ1-2; CDR3aa: CASSVRDHYGYTF; CDR3nt: TGTGCCAGCAGCGTAAGGGACCACTATGGCTACACCTTC
d_gene: TRBD2; v_gene: TRBV2; abundance: once; j_gene: TRBJ2-7; CDR3aa: CASSEARREGYEQYF; CDR3nt: TGTGCCAGCAGTGAAGCGCGACGGGAGGGCTATGAGCAGTACTTC
d_gene: .; v_gene: TRBV18; abundance: .; j_gene: TRBJ1-1; CDR3aa: CASSPAPGQLNTEAFF; CDR3nt: TGTGCCAGCTCACCGGCCCCCGGACAGCTGAACACTGAAGCTTTCTTT
d_gene: .; v_gene: TRBV9; abundance: .; j_gene: TRBJ2-1; CDR3aa: CASSVVDWLNEQFF; CDR3nt: TGTGCCAGCAGCGTAGTAGATTGGCTCAATGAGCAGTTCTTC
d_gene: .; v_gene: TRBV2; abundance: .; j_gene: TRBJ1-2; CDR3aa: CASSDSRAFYGYTF; CDR3nt: TGTGCCAGCAGTGACAGTCGAGCTTTCTATGGCTACACCTTC
d_gene: TRBD1; v_gene: TRBV5-4; abundance: few; j_gene: TRBJ1-1; CDR3aa: CASSAGQGTFF; CDR3nt: TGTGCCAGCAGCGCAGGACAGGGTACTTTCTTT
d_gene: .; v_gene: TRBV28; abundance: once; j_gene: TRBJ1-5; CDR3aa: CASTSKGWNQPQHF; CDR3nt: TGTGCCAGCACCTCAAAAGGGTGGAATCAGCCCCAGCATTTT
d_gene: .; v_gene: TRBV27; abundance: .; j_gene: TRBJ2-3; CDR3aa: CASSFFSSGGATDTQYF; CDR3nt: TGTGCCAGCAGTTTTTTCTCCTCTGGCGGCGCCACAGATACGCAGTATTTT
d_gene: .; v_gene: TRBV28; abundance: .; j_gene: TRBJ1-1; CDR3aa: CASGPLNTEAFF; CDR3nt: TGTGCCAGCGGACCTCTGAACACTGAAGCTTTCTTT
d_gene: TRBD2; v_gene: TRBV2; abundance: .; j_gene: TRBJ2-1; CDR3aa: CANLGDPTSGSNEQFF; CDR3nt: TGTGCCAATCTCGGGGACCCGACTAGCGGGAGCAATGAGCAGTTCTTC
d_gene: .; v_gene: TRBV30; abundance: .; j_gene: TRBJ1-1; CDR3aa: CAQGAAGPEAFF; CDR3nt: TGTGCCCAAGGGGCAGCAGGCCCTGAAGCTTTCTTT
d_gene: TRBD2; v_gene: TRBV5-6; abundance: .; j_gene: TRBJ2-1; CDR3aa: CASSPWASGSRLANEQFF; CDR3nt: TGTGCCAGCAGCCCGTGGGCTAGCGGGAGTAGGTTAGCCAATGAGCAGTTCTTC
d_gene: .; v_gene: TRBV19; abundance: .; j_gene: TRBJ1-6; CDR3aa: CATDSWDSPLHF; CDR3nt: TGTGCCACGGACAGTTGGGACTCACCCCTCCACTTT
d_gene: TRBD1; v_gene: TRBV7-2; abundance: .; j_gene: TRBJ2-1; CDR3aa: CASSLGLVGDSSDNEQFF; CDR3nt: TGTGCCAGCAGCTTAGGGTTAGTCGGGGACAGCTCGGACAATGAGCAGTTCTTC
d_gene: .; v_gene: TRBV5-4; abundance: once; j_gene: TRBJ2-5; CDR3aa: CASSSDTIGGWETQYF; CDR3nt: TGTGCCAGCAGCAGTGATACCATTGGGGGGTGGGAGACCCAGTACTTC
d_gene: .; v_gene: TRBV6-6; abundance: .; j_gene: TRBJ2-2; CDR3aa: CASSYSQDSTGELFF; CDR3nt: TGTGCCAGCAGTTACTCCCAGGACTCCACCGGGGAGCTGTTTTTT
d_gene: TRBD2; v_gene: TRBV4-2; abundance: once; j_gene: TRBJ2-3; CDR3aa: CASSQSPTLAGEHTQYF; CDR3nt: TGTGCCAGCAGCCAATCCCCTACGCTAGCGGGAGAACATACGCAGTATTTT
d_gene: .; v_gene: TRBV11-2; abundance: .; j_gene: TRBJ2-1; CDR3aa: CASSYAPGTPNEQFF; CDR3nt: TGTGCCAGCAGCTATGCTCCCGGGACTCCCAATGAGCAGTTCTTC
d_gene: .; v_gene: TRBV28; abundance: once; j_gene: TRBJ1-2; CDR3aa: CASSNYGYTF; CDR3nt: TGTGCCAGCAGTAACTATGGCTACACCTTC
d_gene: .; v_gene: TRBV7-2; abundance: few; j_gene: TRBJ1-1; CDR3aa: CASSLGTPEAFF; CDR3nt: TGTGCCAGCAGCTTAGGGACGCCAGAAGCTTTCTTT
d_gene: TRBD2; v_gene: TRBV5-1; abundance: .; j_gene: TRBJ2-1; CDR3aa: CASSADPGLAGLSYNEQFF; CDR3nt: TGCGCCAGCAGCGCAGACCCGGGACTAGCGGGCCTATCCTACAATGAGCAGTTCTTC
d_gene: .; v_gene: TRBV29-1; abundance: once; j_gene: TRBJ2-3; CDR3aa: CSDRPLVQRDTQYF; CDR3nt: TGCAGCGACCGACCCCTTGTTCAACGCGATACGCAGTATTTT
d_gene: .; v_gene: TRBV9; abundance: .; j_gene: TRBJ2-1; CDR3aa: CASSGVSGNEQFF; CDR3nt: TGTGCCAGCAGCGGGGTCAGCGGAAATGAGCAGTTCTTC
d_gene: TRBD2; v_gene: TRBV27; abundance: .; j_gene: TRBJ2-1; CDR3aa: CASSLWASGAYNEQFF; CDR3nt: TGTGCCAGCAGTTTATGGGCTAGCGGAGCCTACAATGAGCAGTTCTTC
d_gene: .; v_gene: TRBV5-1; abundance: .; j_gene: TRBJ1-3; CDR3aa: CASSLGAQADTIYF; CDR3nt: TGCGCCAGCAGCTTGGGGGCCCAGGCGGACACCATATATTTT
d_gene: TRBD1; v_gene: TRBV30; abundance: .; j_gene: TRBJ1-4; CDR3aa: CAWSRQGAEEKLFF; CDR3nt: TGTGCCTGGAGTAGACAGGGGGCCGAGGAAAAACTGTTTTTT
d_gene: .; v_gene: TRBV28; abundance: .; j_gene: TRBJ2-5; CDR3aa: CASSPQGMGETQYF; CDR3nt: TGTGCCAGCAGTCCGCAGGGGATGGGAGAGACCCAGTACTTC
d_gene: TRBD1; v_gene: TRBV7-9; abundance: .; j_gene: TRBJ2-3; CDR3aa: CASSYTGVGTDTQYF; CDR3nt: TGTGCCAGCAGCTACACAGGGGTCGGGACAGATACGCAGTATTTT
d_gene: .; v_gene: TRBV28; abundance: .; j_gene: TRBJ2-3; CDR3aa: CASSRRQSSTDTQYF; CDR3nt: TGTGCCAGCAGCCGTCGACAGTCGAGCACAGATACGCAGTATTTT
d_gene: TRBD1; v_gene: TRBV7-8; abundance: .; j_gene: TRBJ2-7; CDR3aa: CASSAPGQGGYEQYF; CDR3nt: TGTGCCAGCAGCGCCCCGGGACAGGGGGGCTACGAGCAGTACTTC
d_gene: TRBD2; v_gene: TRBV28; abundance: .; j_gene: TRBJ2-2; CDR3aa: CASELAGGPGTGELFF; CDR3nt: TGTGCCAGCGAATTAGCGGGAGGGCCGGGCACCGGGGAGCTGTTTTTT
d_gene: TRBD1; v_gene: TRBV4-1; abundance: .; j_gene: TRBJ1-6; CDR3aa: CASSQDPGTGGSPLHF; CDR3nt: TGCGCCAGCAGCCAAGATCCCGGGACAGGGGGATCACCCCTCCACTTT
d_gene: TRBD2; v_gene: TRBV7-8; abundance: .; j_gene: TRBJ2-1; CDR3aa: CASSLGLAGVHNEQFF; CDR3nt: TGTGCCAGCAGCTTAGGCCTAGCGGGAGTTCACAATGAGCAGTTCTTC
d_gene: .; v_gene: TRBV4-1; abundance: once; j_gene: TRBJ1-1; CDR3aa: CASSNLQENTEAFF; CDR3nt: TGCGCCAGCAGCAACCTCCAAGAAAACACTGAAGCTTTCTTT
d_gene: .; v_gene: TRBV9; abundance: .; j_gene: TRBJ2-7; CDR3aa: CASSAQGWGPEQYF; CDR3nt: TGTGCCAGCAGCGCACAGGGTTGGGGCCCCGAGCAGTACTTC
d_gene: .; v_gene: TRBV19; abundance: .; j_gene: TRBJ1-5; CDR3aa: CASAGGVGQPQHF; CDR3nt: TGTGCCAGTGCTGGGGGGGTTGGTCAGCCCCAGCATTTT
d_gene: .; v_gene: TRBV27; abundance: .; j_gene: TRBJ2-2; CDR3aa: CASSARGQVNTGELFF; CDR3nt: TGTGCCAGCAGCGCCAGAGGCCAAGTGAACACCGGGGAGCTGTTTTTT
d_gene: .; v_gene: TRBV27; abundance: .; j_gene: TRBJ2-7; CDR3aa: CASSKSQKFYEQYF; CDR3nt: TGTGCCAGCAGTAAAAGTCAGAAGTTCTACGAGCAGTACTTC
d_gene: .; v_gene: TRBV7-9; abundance: .; j_gene: TRBJ1-4; CDR3aa: CASTPGWVQEKLFF; CDR3nt: TGTGCCAGCACCCCGGGGTGGGTGCAGGAAAAACTGTTTTTT
d_gene: .; v_gene: TRBV6-1; abundance: .; j_gene: TRBJ2-1; CDR3aa: CASSEASATRGLYEQFF; CDR3nt: TGTGCCAGCAGTGAAGCGTCAGCCACCCGGGGTCTCTATGAGCAGTTCTTC
d_gene: .; v_gene: TRBV10-3; abundance: .; j_gene: TRBJ1-2; CDR3aa: CAISVTGSQGNYGYTF; CDR3nt: TGTGCCATCAGTGTAACGGGTTCTCAGGGAAACTATGGCTACACCTTC
d_gene: TRBD1; v_gene: TRBV28; abundance: .; j_gene: TRBJ2-3; CDR3aa: CASRWDRESTDTQYF; CDR3nt: TGTGCCAGCAGATGGGACAGGGAAAGCACAGATACGCAGTATTTT
d_gene: .; v_gene: TRBV9; abundance: .; j_gene: TRBJ2-7; CDR3aa: CASSSGDYEQYF; CDR3nt: TGTGCCAGCAGCTCGGGGGACTACGAGCAGTACTTC
d_gene: TRBD2; v_gene: TRBV7-6; abundance: .; j_gene: TRBJ2-1; CDR3aa: CASSLASGNSYNEQFF; CDR3nt: TGTGCCAGCAGCTTAGCCAGCGGGAATTCCTACAATGAGCAGTTCTTC
d_gene: .; v_gene: TRBV11-2; abundance: .; j_gene: TRBJ2-1; CDR3aa: CASSLNREPHYNEQFF; CDR3nt: TGTGCCAGCAGCCTAAATCGGGAGCCCCATTACAATGAGCAGTTCTTC
d_gene: TRBD1; v_gene: TRBV7-9; abundance: .; j_gene: TRBJ1-3; CDR3aa: CASSLRLDRGLGNTIYF; CDR3nt: TGTGCCAGCAGCTTAAGGCTCGACAGGGGGCTTGGAAACACCATATATTTT
d_gene: .; v_gene: TRBV19; abundance: .; j_gene: TRBJ1-1; CDR3aa: CASSISGRNTEAFF; CDR3nt: TGTGCCAGTAGTATCTCAGGGCGGAACACTGAAGCTTTCTTT
d_gene: TRBD2; v_gene: TRBV4-1; abundance: .; j_gene: TRBJ2-7; CDR3aa: CASSRREGMMGEQYF; CDR3nt: TGCGCCAGCAGCCGTAGGGAGGGGATGATGGGCGAGCAGTACTTC
d_gene: TRBD1; v_gene: TRBV4-2; abundance: few; j_gene: TRBJ1-1; CDR3aa: CASSQLGTANTEAFF; CDR3nt: TGTGCCAGCAGCCAACTTGGGACAGCGAACACTGAAGCTTTCTTT
d_gene: .; v_gene: TRBV7-9; abundance: .; j_gene: TRBJ1-4; CDR3aa: CASSQIEQGGEKLFF; CDR3nt: TGTGCCAGCAGCCAGATAGAACAGGGTGGCGAAAAACTGTTTTTT
d_gene: .; v_gene: TRBV27; abundance: .; j_gene: TRBJ2-3; CDR3aa: CASSLSGTDTQYF; CDR3nt: TGTGCCAGCAGTTTATCTGGCACAGATACGCAGTATTTT
d_gene: TRBD2; v_gene: TRBV9; abundance: once; j_gene: TRBJ2-7; CDR3aa: CASSAVPPEREGPYEQYF; CDR3nt: TGTGCCAGCAGCGCAGTACCTCCTGAGCGGGAGGGCCCGTACGAGCAGTACTTC
d_gene: .; v_gene: TRBV27; abundance: .; j_gene: TRBJ1-2; CDR3aa: CASSPKTATDYGYTF; CDR3nt: TGTGCCAGCAGCCCCAAGACAGCGACGGACTATGGCTACACCTTC
d_gene: TRBD2; v_gene: TRBV10-2; abundance: .; j_gene: TRBJ2-1; CDR3aa: CASSETSGGAEQFF; CDR3nt: TGCGCCAGCAGTGAGACTAGCGGAGGGGCTGAGCAGTTCTTC